This T cell receptor (beta chain) is drawn from a study of T-cell reconstitution after alpha-beta-depleted transplantation in children. Overall study results and limits: From newly produced T cells came most of the T-cell counts and diversity one year after transplant.

Molecular barcoding with unique molecular identifiers was used for the TCRbeta library. MiXCR was run by TCRdb on the PCR reads, yielding one entry per CDR3 protein. The sample lists roughly 670,000 distinct CDR3 sequences; about an eighth were seen once. In its sample, this clonotype was seen many times. Its antigen is undetermined. Trimming took 1 base from V and 5 from J; bases not matched to a gene: 2. Germline-derived CDR1 and CDR2 are SGHRS and YFSETQ. This CDR3 spans 14 amino acids. The chain uses TRBV5-1 and TRBJ2-4; 8 bases agree with TRBD1. Source: PBMCs, taken before TCRalphabeta/CD19-depleted stem cell transplant. This sequence was found in a girl aged 2-10 years with congenital amegakaryocytic thrombocytopenia, due to receive a stem cell transplant. The CDR3: CASSLKQGENIQYF. CDR3 DNA sequence: TGCGCCAGCAGCTTGAAACAGGGGGAAAACATTCAGTACTTC.